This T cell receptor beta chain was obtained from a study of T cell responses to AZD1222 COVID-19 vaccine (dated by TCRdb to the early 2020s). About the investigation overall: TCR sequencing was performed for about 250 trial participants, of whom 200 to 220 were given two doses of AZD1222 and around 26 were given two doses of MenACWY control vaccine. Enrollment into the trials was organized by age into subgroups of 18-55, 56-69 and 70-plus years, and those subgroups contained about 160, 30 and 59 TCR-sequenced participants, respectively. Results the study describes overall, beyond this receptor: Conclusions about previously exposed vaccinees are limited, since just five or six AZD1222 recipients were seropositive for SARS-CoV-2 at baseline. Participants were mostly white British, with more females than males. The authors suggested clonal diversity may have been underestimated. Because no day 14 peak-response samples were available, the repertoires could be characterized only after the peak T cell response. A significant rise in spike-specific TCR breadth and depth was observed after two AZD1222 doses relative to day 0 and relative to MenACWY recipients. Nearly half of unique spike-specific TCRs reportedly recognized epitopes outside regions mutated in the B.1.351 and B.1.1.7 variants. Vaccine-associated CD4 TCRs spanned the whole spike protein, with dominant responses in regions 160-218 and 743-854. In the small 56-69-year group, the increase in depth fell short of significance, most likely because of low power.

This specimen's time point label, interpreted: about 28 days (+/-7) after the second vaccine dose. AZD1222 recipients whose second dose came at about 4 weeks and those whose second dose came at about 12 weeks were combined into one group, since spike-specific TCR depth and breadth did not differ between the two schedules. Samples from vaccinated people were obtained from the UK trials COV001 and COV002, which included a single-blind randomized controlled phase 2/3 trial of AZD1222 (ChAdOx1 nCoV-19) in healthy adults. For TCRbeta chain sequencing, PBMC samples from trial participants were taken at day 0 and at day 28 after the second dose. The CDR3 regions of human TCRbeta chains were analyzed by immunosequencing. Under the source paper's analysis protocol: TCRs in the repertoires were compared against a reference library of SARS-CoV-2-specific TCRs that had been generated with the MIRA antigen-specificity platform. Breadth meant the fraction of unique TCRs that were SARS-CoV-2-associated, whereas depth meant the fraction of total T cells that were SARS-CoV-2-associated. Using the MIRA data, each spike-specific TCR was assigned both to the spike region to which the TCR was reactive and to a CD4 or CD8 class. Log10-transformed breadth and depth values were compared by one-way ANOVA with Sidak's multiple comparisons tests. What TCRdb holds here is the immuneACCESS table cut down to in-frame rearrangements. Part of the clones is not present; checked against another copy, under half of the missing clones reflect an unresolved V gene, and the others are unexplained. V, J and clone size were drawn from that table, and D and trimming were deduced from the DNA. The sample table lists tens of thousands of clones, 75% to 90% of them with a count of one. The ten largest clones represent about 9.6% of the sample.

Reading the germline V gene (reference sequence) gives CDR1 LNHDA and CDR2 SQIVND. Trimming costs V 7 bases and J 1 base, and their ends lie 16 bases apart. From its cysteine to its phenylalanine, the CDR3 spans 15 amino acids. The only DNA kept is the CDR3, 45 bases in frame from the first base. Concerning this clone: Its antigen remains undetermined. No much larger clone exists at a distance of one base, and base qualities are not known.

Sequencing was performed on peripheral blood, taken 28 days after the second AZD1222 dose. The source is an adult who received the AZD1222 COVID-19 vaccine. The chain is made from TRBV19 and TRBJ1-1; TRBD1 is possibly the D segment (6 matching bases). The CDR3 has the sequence CASTPRGTKNTEAFF. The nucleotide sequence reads TGTGCCAGTACCCCGAGGGGGACAAAGAACACTGAAGCTTTCTTT.